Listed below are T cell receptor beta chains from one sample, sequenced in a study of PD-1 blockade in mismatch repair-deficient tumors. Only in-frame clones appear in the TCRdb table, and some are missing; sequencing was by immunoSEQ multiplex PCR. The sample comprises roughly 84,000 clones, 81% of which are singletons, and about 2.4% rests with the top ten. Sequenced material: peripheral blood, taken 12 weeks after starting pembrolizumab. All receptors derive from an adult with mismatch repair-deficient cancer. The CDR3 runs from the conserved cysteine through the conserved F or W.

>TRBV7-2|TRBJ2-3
CASSFRALSDTQYF
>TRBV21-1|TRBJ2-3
CASSKSSGNTDTQYF
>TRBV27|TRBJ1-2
CASSLRYEGLRNYGYTF
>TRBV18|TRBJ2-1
CASSPSAGVYNEQFF
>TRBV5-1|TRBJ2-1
CASSLVDSYNEQFF
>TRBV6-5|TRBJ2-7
CASKELGLAPYEQYF
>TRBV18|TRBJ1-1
CASSSRTGVDTEAFF
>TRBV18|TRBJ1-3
CASSPNENTIYF
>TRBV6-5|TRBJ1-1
CASSNGRSEAFF
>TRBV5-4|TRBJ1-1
CASSPGQGNTEAFF
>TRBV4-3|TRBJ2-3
CASSQFGIAGGSRGTDTQYF
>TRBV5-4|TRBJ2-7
CASSTGRNALATVSYEQYF
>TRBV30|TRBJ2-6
CAWSVNRVFSGANVLTF
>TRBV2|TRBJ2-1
CASSGPTPSYNEQFF
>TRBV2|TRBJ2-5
CASSVETGYQETQYF
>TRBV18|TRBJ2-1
CASSPGKHNEQFF
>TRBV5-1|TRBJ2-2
CASLMGQGPDGELFF
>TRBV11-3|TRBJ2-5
CASSLRGTSGQETQYF
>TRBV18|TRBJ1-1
CASSPSPQGQNTEAFF
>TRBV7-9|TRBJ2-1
CASSPPTSSYNEQFF
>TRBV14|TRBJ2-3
CASSDFGRAPDTQYF
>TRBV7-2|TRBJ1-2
CASSFTTGGSGYTF
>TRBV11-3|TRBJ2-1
CASSPRQGPSNEQFF
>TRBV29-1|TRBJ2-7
CSVGGEFREQYF
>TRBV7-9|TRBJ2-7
CASSLKGGYPEQYF
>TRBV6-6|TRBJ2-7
CASGGGSYEQYF
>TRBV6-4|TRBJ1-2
CASSLASYGYTF
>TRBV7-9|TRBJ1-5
CASSYSEQNQPQHF
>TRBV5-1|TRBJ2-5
CASSLAGTGQETQYF
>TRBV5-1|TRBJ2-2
CASKPRDAGELFF
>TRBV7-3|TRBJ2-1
CASSLKGGSYNEQFF
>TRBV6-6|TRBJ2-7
CASSFRDRGLYEQYF
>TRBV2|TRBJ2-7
CASSDNRQFDHEQYF
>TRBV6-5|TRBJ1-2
CASSFTANEGSYGYTF
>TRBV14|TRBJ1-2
CASSQAKSTGNYGYTF
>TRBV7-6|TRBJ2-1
CASSLGGLGAYNEQFF
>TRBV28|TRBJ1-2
CASSSPSAAANYGYTF
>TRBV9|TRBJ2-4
CASSADSWNIQYF
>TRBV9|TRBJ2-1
CASSIRTGLDEQFF
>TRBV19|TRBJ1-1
CASSSSGGFSTEAFF